These T cell receptor beta chains were read from a single sample in a study of T-cell memory formation after mild COVID-19. MiXCR was run by TCRdb on the 5' RACE reads, yielding one entry per CDR3 protein. The table lists some 160,000 distinct CDR3 sequences, around 30% of them singletons, with 12% in the top ten. Sequences were obtained from PBMCs or a T cell subset sorted from them (not recorded which). The origin of the receptors is an adult woman who had mild COVID-19 (a few samples of this study predate the infection). Cell type and time point are not known. Both conserved end residues are part of each CDR3. Fields, in order: clone size, J gene, CDR3 length, D gene, V gene, CDR3 DNA, CDR3 protein. The D gene is left open where the match is weak. Part of the rows lack a size; the others show once, few, many or a class for expanded clones.

clone_size: few; j_call: TRBJ1-6; cdr3_length: 14; d_call: TRBD1; v_call: TRBV27; cdr3_nt: TGTGCCAGCAGAACCGGGACAGGGGTTTCACCCCTCCACTTT; cdr3_aa: CASRTGTGVSPLHF
clone_size: .; j_call: TRBJ1-5; cdr3_length: 14; d_call: .; v_call: TRBV12-3/TRBV12-4; cdr3_nt: TGTGCCAGCAGTTTGGCAGGGCAGTATCAGCCCCAGCATTTT; cdr3_aa: CASSLAGQYQPQHF
clone_size: few; j_call: TRBJ2-7; cdr3_length: 16; d_call: .; v_call: TRBV18; cdr3_nt: TGTGCCAGCTCACCACAGAGCGGCAGGGCATCCTACGAGCAGTACTTC; cdr3_aa: CASSPQSGRASYEQYF
clone_size: few; j_call: TRBJ1-5; cdr3_length: 14; d_call: .; v_call: TRBV9; cdr3_nt: TGTGCCAGCAGCCCTACTCAGAGGGATCAGCCCCAGCATTTT; cdr3_aa: CASSPTQRDQPQHF
clone_size: many; j_call: TRBJ2-2; cdr3_length: 15; d_call: .; v_call: TRBV7-3; cdr3_nt: TGTGCCAGCAGCCTCGGTTTGGGGGACACCGGGGAGCTGTTTTTT; cdr3_aa: CASSLGLGDTGELFF
clone_size: few; j_call: TRBJ2-1; cdr3_length: 14; d_call: TRBD2; v_call: TRBV24-1; cdr3_nt: TGTGCCACCAGTGGAGCGGGAGGTCTCGGTGAGCAGTTCTTC; cdr3_aa: CATSGAGGLGEQFF
clone_size: .; j_call: TRBJ2-1; cdr3_length: 11; d_call: .; v_call: TRBV2; cdr3_nt: TGTGCCAGCGTAGGGTTTAATGAGCAGTTCTTC; cdr3_aa: CASVGFNEQFF
clone_size: .; j_call: TRBJ2-2; cdr3_length: 16; d_call: .; v_call: TRBV9; cdr3_nt: TGTGCCAGCAGCGTGTCTGGTTGGGAATACACCGGGGAGCTGTTTTTT; cdr3_aa: CASSVSGWEYTGELFF
clone_size: .; j_call: TRBJ2-1; cdr3_length: 15; d_call: .; v_call: TRBV7-3; cdr3_nt: TGTGCCAGCACCCTAGGATCAAGCTCCTACAATGAGCAGTTCTTC; cdr3_aa: CASTLGSSSYNEQFF
clone_size: .; j_call: TRBJ2-5; cdr3_length: 15; d_call: TRBD2; v_call: TRBV13; cdr3_nt: TGTGCCAGCAGCTTAGGCCGAGCGGGAGAAGAGACCCAGTACTTC; cdr3_aa: CASSLGRAGEETQYF
clone_size: .; j_call: TRBJ2-1; cdr3_length: 15; d_call: TRBD2; v_call: TRBV12-3/TRBV12-4; cdr3_nt: TGTGCCAGCAGTACGGGACTAGCGGTCTACAATGAGCAGTTCTTC; cdr3_aa: CASSTGLAVYNEQFF
clone_size: .; j_call: TRBJ2-4; cdr3_length: 15; d_call: .; v_call: TRBV18; cdr3_nt: TGTGCCAGCTCACCACGGGTGAGGGGGAAAAACATTCAGTACTTC; cdr3_aa: CASSPRVRGKNIQYF
clone_size: .; j_call: TRBJ1-5; cdr3_length: 13; d_call: .; v_call: TRBV27; cdr3_nt: TGTGCCAGCAGTTTACTAGGCAATCAGCCCCAGCATTTT; cdr3_aa: CASSLLGNQPQHF
clone_size: many; j_call: TRBJ2-1; cdr3_length: 15; d_call: TRBD1; v_call: TRBV7-9; cdr3_nt: TGTGCCAGCAGAGACCATCAGGGGGCATACAATGAGCAGTTCTTC; cdr3_aa: CASRDHQGAYNEQFF
clone_size: .; j_call: TRBJ1-1; cdr3_length: 13; d_call: .; v_call: TRBV7-3; cdr3_nt: TGTGCCAGCAGTCCCACACCGAACTCTGAAGCTTTCTTT; cdr3_aa: CASSPTPNSEAFF
clone_size: few; j_call: TRBJ2-1; cdr3_length: 18; d_call: .; v_call: TRBV6-5; cdr3_nt: TGTGCCAGCAGTTCCCTCTCCGGCGGACGGGACACCTACAATGAGCAGTTCTTC; cdr3_aa: CASSSLSGGRDTYNEQFF
clone_size: .; j_call: TRBJ2-5; cdr3_length: 14; d_call: .; v_call: TRBV7-9; cdr3_nt: TGTGCCAGCAGCCCCTGGGACCTCGGAGAGACCCAGTACTTC; cdr3_aa: CASSPWDLGETQYF
clone_size: .; j_call: TRBJ2-2; cdr3_length: 18; d_call: TRBD2; v_call: TRBV6-5; cdr3_nt: TGTGCCAGCAGCCCCCCTCCCTCGACTAGCGCGAACACCGGGGAGCTGTTTTTT; cdr3_aa: CASSPPPSTSANTGELFF
clone_size: .; j_call: TRBJ2-5; cdr3_length: 11; d_call: .; v_call: TRBV29-1; cdr3_nt: TGCAGCGTTGGGATCAGGGAGACCCAGTACTTC; cdr3_aa: CSVGIRETQYF
clone_size: few; j_call: TRBJ2-1; cdr3_length: 13; d_call: TRBD1; v_call: TRBV9; cdr3_nt: TGTGCCAGCAGCTCACAGGGGAGCGATGAGCAGTTCTTC; cdr3_aa: CASSSQGSDEQFF
clone_size: few; j_call: TRBJ2-1; cdr3_length: 13; d_call: .; v_call: TRBV5-1; cdr3_nt: TGCGCCAGCAGCTTGGCTCGGGACAATGAGCAGTTCTTC; cdr3_aa: CASSLARDNEQFF
clone_size: .; j_call: TRBJ2-7; cdr3_length: 13; d_call: TRBD2; v_call: TRBV15; cdr3_nt: TGTGCCACCAGCATTAGCGGGGGCTACGAGCAGTACTTC; cdr3_aa: CATSISGGYEQYF
clone_size: .; j_call: TRBJ2-3; cdr3_length: 11; d_call: .; v_call: TRBV10-3; cdr3_nt: TGTGCCATCAGTGCCCGGGATACGCAGTATTTT; cdr3_aa: CAISARDTQYF
clone_size: .; j_call: TRBJ2-2; cdr3_length: 14; d_call: .; v_call: TRBV29-1; cdr3_nt: TGCAGCGTTGAAGCCCGGACGAACACCGGGGAGCTGTTTTTT; cdr3_aa: CSVEARTNTGELFF
clone_size: .; j_call: TRBJ2-5; cdr3_length: 15; d_call: .; v_call: TRBV9; cdr3_nt: TGTGCCAGCAGTCCCAAGACAGGTCGTATAGAGACCCAGTACTTC; cdr3_aa: CASSPKTGRIETQYF
clone_size: .; j_call: TRBJ2-3; cdr3_length: 16; d_call: .; v_call: TRBV4-1; cdr3_nt: TGCGCCAGCAGCCAAGAACAAGGGGCTGGCACAGATACGCAGTATTTT; cdr3_aa: CASSQEQGAGTDTQYF
clone_size: few; j_call: TRBJ1-5; cdr3_length: 13; d_call: .; v_call: TRBV20-1; cdr3_nt: TGCAGTGCTAGAGATGGGCCGGGACAGCCCCAGCATTTT; cdr3_aa: CSARDGPGQPQHF
clone_size: many; j_call: TRBJ2-3; cdr3_length: 17; d_call: .; v_call: TRBV14; cdr3_nt: TGTGCCAGCAGCTCGTCCCGGGTCGCGGTCGACTCTGGTACGCAGTATTTT; cdr3_aa: CASSSSRVAVDSGTQYF
clone_size: .; j_call: TRBJ2-6; cdr3_length: 17; d_call: .; v_call: TRBV25-1; cdr3_nt: TGTGCCAGCGCGTCTAGATCAATCAGCTCTGGGGCCAACGTCCTGACTTTC; cdr3_aa: CASASRSISSGANVLTF
clone_size: .; j_call: TRBJ2-2; cdr3_length: 17; d_call: TRBD1; v_call: TRBV6-2/TRBV6-3; cdr3_nt: TGTGCCAGCAAAAAGGGTTCCGCGACAGGGCTCGTCAGGGAGCTGTTTTTT; cdr3_aa: CASKKGSATGLVRELFF
clone_size: .; j_call: TRBJ2-2; cdr3_length: 16; d_call: .; v_call: TRBV7-2; cdr3_nt: TGTGCCAGCAGCCAACGGTGGCAGGGCGGCACCGGGGAGCTGTTTTTT; cdr3_aa: CASSQRWQGGTGELFF
clone_size: many; j_call: TRBJ2-4; cdr3_length: 21; d_call: TRBD2; v_call: TRBV6-2/TRBV6-3; cdr3_nt: TGTGCCAGCAGTTACTCCCCCGCACTAGCGGGAGAGGTTCGAGGCAAAAACATTCAGTACTTC; cdr3_aa: CASSYSPALAGEVRGKNIQYF
clone_size: few; j_call: TRBJ2-5; cdr3_length: 13; d_call: .; v_call: TRBV5-6; cdr3_nt: TGTGCCAGCAGCTTAGCGGACCAAGAGACCCAGTACTTC; cdr3_aa: CASSLADQETQYF
clone_size: few; j_call: TRBJ2-1; cdr3_length: 16; d_call: TRBD2; v_call: TRBV6-2/TRBV6-3; cdr3_nt: TGTGCCAGCAGTTCCCCTGTAGCGGGAGCATACAATGAGCAGTTCTTC; cdr3_aa: CASSSPVAGAYNEQFF